The 27 T cell receptor beta chains below were found in one sample sequenced in a study of T cells expressing NK-cell markers. Using the 5' RACE reads, TCRdb records one entry per CDR3 protein without DNA. Its listing shows 400,000 to 500,000 distinct CDR3 sequences. Sequencing used blood T cells: a sorted CD56 or NKG2C T cell subset, CD4+ or CD8+ T cells, or bulk PBMC T cells (not recorded which). These receptors came from a woman between 18 and 75 years old in good health.

This chain uses TRBV11-2 with TRBJ1-4; TCRdb names TRBD1, which stays unverified in the absence of DNA. This CDR3 comprises 16 residues. From germline, CDR1 is SGHAT and CDR2 FQNNGV. CDR3 region: CASSPLSGTSRRKLFF.

V and J are TRBV7-2 and TRBJ2-1; the TCRdb D gene call, TRBD1, has no DNA to confirm it. This CDR3 is 17 amino acids long. Germline assignment: CDR1 SGHTA and CDR2 FQGNSA. The CDR3 loop reads CASSEYYNGHFNNEQFF.

The chain recombines TRBV12-3 or TRBV12-4 with TRBJ1-1; TCRdb's D call, TRBD1, is unchecked because there is no DNA. The CDR3 is 14 amino acids. The CDR3 sequence: CASSWGTVNTEAFF.

This CDR3 is CASSHRTSGSHSDTQYF. The chain joins TRBV7-2 to TRBJ2-3; with no DNA, the TCRdb D assignment of TRBD2 cannot be verified. The CDR3 runs to 17 residues. Germline V lookup: CDR1 SGHTA, CDR2 FQGNSA.

The gene calls are TRBV4-2 and TRBJ2-7; TCRdb designates TRBD1, a call that cannot be tested without DNA. Germline CDR1 is LGHNA and CDR2 is YNFKEQ. The CDR3 runs to 18 residues. The CDR3 region is CASSHAGGAGGGSYEQYF.

V usage is TRBV2 and J usage is TRBJ2-7; TCRdb picks TRBD1, but there is no DNA to check that call. Germline CDR1 SNHLY, CDR2 FYNNEI. This CDR3 spans 14 amino acids. The CDR3 protein is CASLDTGLSAEQYF.

This rearrangement joins TRBV20-1 to TRBJ1-2; TCRdb gives TRBD1 as the D gene, but with no DNA this cannot be confirmed. Germline CDR1 and CDR2: DFQATT and SNEGSKA (reference sequence). The CDR3 runs 14 residues. CDR3 residues: CSARESARGYGYTF.

The chain uses TRBV27 and TRBJ2-5; no DNA is available, so the TRBD1 call from TCRdb remains unchecked. Germline CDR1 MNHEY, CDR2 SMNVEV (reference sequence). The CDR3 has 14 residues. The chain's CDR3 is CASSTRTDQETQYF.

The rearrangement links TRBV4-3 to TRBJ1-3. Germline V gene sequence: CDR1 LGHNA, CDR2 YSLEER. This CDR3 has 15 amino acids. This chain's CDR3 is CASSLDWENGNTIYF.

J is TRBJ1-5 and V is TRBV24-1; TCRdb outputs TRBD1, but without DNA this stays unchecked. Per the germline V gene, CDR1 is KGHDR and CDR2 is SFDVKD. This CDR3 is 16 amino acids long. The CDR3 sequence: CATSDSGTGINQPQHF.

This chain joins TRBV19 and TRBJ2-1; TCRdb's D call, TRBD1, is unchecked because there is no DNA. The CDR3 is 14 amino acids. The germline gives CDR1 LNHDA, CDR2 SQIVND (reference sequence). The chain's CDR3 is CASSIDGRGAEQFF.

CDR3 region: CASSETGLSTGELFF. The chain links TRBV5-1 to TRBJ2-2. The CDR3 contains 15 residues. Germline V gene data show CDR1 as SGHRS and CDR2 as YFSETQ.

The chain recombines TRBV12-3 or TRBV12-4 with TRBJ2-7; no DNA is available, so the TRBD2 call from TCRdb remains unchecked. The CDR3 is 16 residues long. The chain's CDR3 is CASSLPGLAGVYEQYF.

The V and J genes are TRBV6-1 and TRBJ1-1. The CDR3 has 15 amino acids. Germline CDR1 MNHNS, CDR2 SASEGT. The CDR3 sequence: CASTQGAEMNTEAFF.

The chain combines TRBV5-1 with TRBJ2-2; TCRdb lists TRBD2, though no DNA is available to test this call. CDR1 is SGHRS and CDR2 is YFSETQ in the germline V gene. The CDR3 consists of 17 residues. Here the CDR3 reads CASSLFSAGFNTGELFF.

The chain links TRBV6-5 to TRBJ1-1. Germline V CDR1 and CDR2: MNHEY, SVGAGI. The CDR3 length is 12 residues. CDR3: CASSPEGTEAFF.

The chain links TRBV5-1 to TRBJ2-1; absent DNA, TCRdb's TRBD1 call cannot be checked. The germline gives CDR1 SGHRS, CDR2 YFSETQ. CDR3 size: 14 residues. CDR3 amino acids: CASSLFSGLNEQFF.

V gene TRBV29-1 combines with J gene TRBJ2-6. CDR3 length equals 14 residues. Germline loops: CDR1 SQVTM, CDR2 ANQGSEA. CDR3 protein: CSVESGLGANVLTF.

This rearrangement joins TRBV20-1 to TRBJ2-2; TCRdb indicates TRBD1, and absent DNA this call remains unverified. Looked up from germline, CDR1 is DFQATT and CDR2 is SNEGSKA (reference sequence). The CDR3 has 11 residues. The chain's CDR3 is CSATTGGELFF.

The V gene is TRBV5-1, the J gene TRBJ2-1; TCRdb lists TRBD2, though no DNA is available to test this call. This CDR3 spans 17 amino acids. The germline CDR1 and CDR2 sequences are SGHRS and YFSETQ. The CDR3 loop is CASSPGLAGGYYNEQFF.

The chain has TRBV30 and TRBJ2-3; TCRdb's D call, TRBD2, is unchecked because there is no DNA. This CDR3 is built from 14 residues. Germline V gene data show CDR1 as GTSNPN and CDR2 as SVGIG (reference sequence). CDR3 amino acids: CAWSVGLDADTQYF.

The rearrangement links TRBV6-2 or TRBV6-3 to TRBJ2-3; absent DNA, TCRdb's TRBD2 call cannot be checked. The CDR3 is made up of 14 amino acids. Germline-derived CDR1 and CDR2 are MNHEY and SVGEGT. CDR3 region: CASSRTSPPDTQYF.

The chain joins TRBV20-1 to TRBJ2-3; the D call from TCRdb, TRBD2, cannot be confirmed without DNA. In germline, CDR1 is DFQATT, CDR2 SNEGSKA (reference sequence). The CDR3 totals 17 residues. The CDR3 is CSATRGVRLARADTQYF.

The chain joins TRBV19 to TRBJ2-1; TCRdb selects TRBD2, and the lack of DNA leaves this call unchecked. Germline assignment: CDR1 LNHDA and CDR2 SQIVND (reference sequence). The CDR3 runs to 14 residues. CDR3 residues: CASQTSGRANEQFF.

This chain uses TRBV28 with TRBJ1-5; absent DNA, TCRdb's TRBD1 call cannot be checked. Germline values: CDR1 MDHEN, CDR2 SYDVKM. The CDR3 has 20 amino acids. CDR3 amino acids: CASSLWLGTGGLYSNQPQHF. Together with reference TRBV28 and TRBJ1-5, the CDR3 gives the full variable domain: DVKVTQSSRYLVKRTGEKVFLECVQDMDHENMFWYRQDPGLGLRLIYFSYDVKMKEKGDIPEGYSVSREKKERFSLILESASTNQTSMYLCASSLWLGTGGLYSNQPQHFGDGTRLSIL.

The rearrangement links TRBV28 to TRBJ2-7; TCRdb indicates TRBD1, and absent DNA this call remains unverified. Germline V gene lookup returns CDR1 MDHEN and CDR2 SYDVKM. This CDR3 has 14 amino acids. CDR3 protein: CASSLGGNTYEQYF.

The rearrangement uses TRBV20-1 and TRBJ2-1; TCRdb lists TRBD2, though no DNA is available to test this call. Germline V gene lookup returns CDR1 DFQATT and CDR2 SNEGSKA (reference sequence). This CDR3 is built from 16 residues. The CDR3 here is CSARERRAGSYNEQFF.